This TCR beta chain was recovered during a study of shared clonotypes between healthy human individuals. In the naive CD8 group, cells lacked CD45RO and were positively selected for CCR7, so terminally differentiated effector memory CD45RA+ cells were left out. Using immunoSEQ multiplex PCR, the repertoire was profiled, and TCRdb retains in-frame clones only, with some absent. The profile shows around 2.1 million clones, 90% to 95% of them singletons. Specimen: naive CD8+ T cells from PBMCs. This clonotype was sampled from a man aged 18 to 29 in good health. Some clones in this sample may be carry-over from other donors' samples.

The CDR3 protein is CASSLLDRANTEAFF. The CDR3 DNA reads TGTGCCAGCAGCCTCTTAGACAGGGCGAACACTGAAGCTTTCTTT. The V gene is TRBV7-9, the J gene TRBJ1-1; 7 bases are a match to TRBD1. V was pared by 5 bases and J by 1 base, with 7 bases of the junction left unmatched. Germline-derived CDR1 and CDR2 are SEHNR and FQNEAQ (reference sequence). This CDR3 region has 15 residues.